These 9 T cell receptor beta chains were sequenced from one sample in a study of cytomegalovirus exposure and HLA in healthy donors. Primers: 60 Vbeta forward and 13 Jbeta reverse. Profiling relied on immunoSEQ multiplex PCR, and the TCRdb table lists in-frame clones only, not all of them. The sample carries 150,000 or so clones, 75% recorded once. The sequencing input was PBMCs. All receptors derive from a man aged 30-40 years in good health and CMV-seronegative.

This chain uses TRBV2 with TRBJ2-7, with 9 bases aligning to TRBD2. V lost 7 bases and J lost 4; bases outside the gene matches: 11. Germline V CDR1 and CDR2: SNHLY, FYNNEI. CDR3 length equals 15 residues. This CDR3 is CASIGAAGGPYEQYF. Written as DNA, the CDR3 is TGTGCCAGCATCGGGGCGGCGGGAGGGCCATACGAGCAGTACTTC.

The chain links TRBV7-9 to TRBJ2-1, with 8 bases fitting TRBD2. Germline V gives CDR1 SEHNR, CDR2 FQNEAQ (reference sequence). The CDR3 spans 17 residues. The junction had 11 bases not matched to a gene; V was cut back by 4 bases and J by 3 bases. The CDR3 bases are TGTGCCAGCAGCTCCACGGGGGGGGCCGATCACTACAATGAGCAGTTCTTC. Its protein is CASSSTGGADHYNEQFF.

The chain has TRBV7-9 and TRBJ1-1; weak D call: TRBD1 (5 bases). CDR1 and CDR2 (germline): SEHNR, FQNEAQ (reference sequence). The CDR3 is 13 amino acids. V was pared by 2 bases and J by 5 bases, with 9 bases between. For the CDR3, the DNA is TGTGCCAGCAGCTTACGGGGGGGGACTGAAGCTTTCTTT. Its translation: CASSLRGGTEAFF.

This clone was seen a handful of times. The gene calls are TRBV5-6 and TRBJ2-2; 8 nucleotides agree with TRBD1. The trim removed 3 bases at V and 7 bases at J, leaving 5 bases unmatched. Germline values: CDR1 SGHDT, CDR2 YYEEEE. The CDR3 extends over 14 amino acids. CDR3 DNA sequence: TGTGCCAGCAGCTATTTCGACAGGGGCGGGGAGCTGTTTTTT. Translation gives CASSYFDRGGELFF.

The chain uses TRBV6-6 and TRBJ2-3, with a tentative D call TRBD2 (6 bases). The V end lost 6 bases, the J end lost 0 bases, and 13 bases lay between the germline ends. The CDR3 is 15 amino acids. CDR1 is MNHNY, CDR2 SVGAGI, per germline (reference sequence). CDR3 bases: TGTGCCAGCAGCCCCTCTAGCGAGAGCACAGATACGCAGTATTTT. This translates into CASSPSSESTDTQYF.

The V and J genes are TRBV19 and TRBJ2-1; the match to TRBD2 covers 10 bases. Per germline, CDR1 LNHDA and CDR2 SQIVND (reference sequence). The CDR3 sequence is 14 residues long. V trimming: 2 bases; J trimming: 8 bases; junction bases outside the gene matches: 3. In DNA, the CDR3 is TGTGCCAGTAGTATAAGAGCGGGAGGGGATGAGCAGTTCTTC. This sequence encodes CASSIRAGGDEQFF.

This chain connects TRBV5-1 to TRBJ2-3, with 8 bases identical to TRBD1. CDR1 and CDR2 (germline): SGHRS, YFSETQ. J lost 1 base, V lost 4 bases, and 11 bases had no gene match. The CDR3 length is 17 residues. CDR3 in DNA: TGCGCCAGCAGCCCGCCTGAGTCGACAGGGGGCACAGATACGCAGTATTTT. It codes for CASSPPESTGGTDTQYF.

The chain has TRBV5-1 and TRBJ1-1; D may be TRBD1 (6 bases). CDR1 is SGHRS and CDR2 is YFSETQ in the germline V gene. CDR3 size: 14 residues. Trimming stripped 4 bases from V and 1 base from J, with 11 bases between. The chain's CDR3 is CASSATGSNTEAFF. CDR3 in DNA: TGCGCCAGCAGCGCAACAGGGTCGAACACTGAAGCTTTCTTT.

V is TRBV10-2 and J is TRBJ1-5; 7 bases match TRBD1. Trimming removed 6 bases from V and 0 bases from J; junction bases left unmatched: 2. The germline CDR1 and CDR2 sequences are WSHSY and SAAADI. The CDR3 loop spans 14 amino acids. CDR3 loop: CASRDRSSNQPQHF. CDR3 nucleotide sequence: TGCGCCAGCAGGGACAGGTCTAGCAATCAGCCCCAGCATTTT.